The source of this T cell receptor (beta chain) is a study of T cell responses to AZD1222 COVID-19 vaccine. Sequencing used immunoSEQ multiplex PCR; TCRdb keeps in-frame clones, though not all of them. The repertoire includes approximately 120,000 clones, 80% to 90% of them detected once, and roughly 1.5% sits in the top ten. The material was peripheral blood, obtained on day 0 of AZD1222 vaccination. This TCR was recovered from an adult in good health.

The CDR3 sequence is CASSQDYRAVNTEAFF. DNA of the CDR3: TGTGCCAGCAGCCAAGACTACAGGGCTGTGAACACTGAAGCTTTCTTT. This rearrangement joins TRBV3-1 (or the pseudogene TRBV3-2) to TRBJ1-1; tentative D call: TRBD1 (6 bases). Germline assignment: CDR1 LGHDT and CDR2 YNNKEL (reference sequence). CDR3 length: 16 residues. Deletions cut 0 bases from V and 0 bases from J, with 11 bases between.